These T cell receptor beta chains were read from a single sample in a study of PD-1 blockade in mismatch repair-deficient tumors. Using immunoSEQ multiplex PCR, the repertoire was profiled, and TCRdb retains in-frame clones only, with some absent. The sample holds roughly 13,000 clones; roughly 84% are singletons and the top ten take 20% to 25%. For these TCRs, the target antigens are not known. Sequences were derived from cells cultured in vitro, sampled from a patient treated with pembrolizumab. The receptors shown here come from an adult with mismatch repair-deficient cancer. Both conserved end residues are part of each CDR3. D genes are given only for firm matches. Size values are once, few and many counts, or a class for expanded clones, and some rows have none.

j_gene: TRBJ2-5; v_gene: TRBV20-1; d_gene: TRBD2; abundance: once; CDR3nt: TGCAGGATTCAGCGGGATGAGACCCAGTACTTC; CDR3aa: CRIQRDETQYF
j_gene: TRBJ2-7; v_gene: TRBV5-1; d_gene: TRBD2; abundance: -; CDR3nt: TGCGCCAGCAGGACGGGACTAGCGGGGGCCTACGAGCAGTACTTC; CDR3aa: CASRTGLAGAYEQYF
j_gene: TRBJ1-2; v_gene: TRBV7-3; d_gene: TRBD1; abundance: -; CDR3nt: TGTGCCAGCAGCTCGGGACAGGGGACCAACTATGGCTACACCTTC; CDR3aa: CASSSGQGTNYGYTF
j_gene: TRBJ2-7; v_gene: TRBV21-1; d_gene: -; abundance: -; CDR3nt: TGTGCCAGCAGCTTGGACAGGCTATGCCCCTACGAGCAGTACTTC; CDR3aa: CASSLDRLCPYEQYF
j_gene: TRBJ2-5; v_gene: TRBV7-9; d_gene: TRBD2; abundance: once; CDR3nt: TGTGCCAGCAGCTTAAGCGGGAGGGAGACCCAGTACTTC; CDR3aa: CASSLSGRETQYF
j_gene: TRBJ1-5; v_gene: TRBV18; d_gene: TRBD1; abundance: -; CDR3nt: TGTGCCAGCTCACCCCAGGGGGCTTATCAGCCCCAGCATTTT; CDR3aa: CASSPQGAYQPQHF
j_gene: TRBJ2-3; v_gene: TRBV30; d_gene: TRBD2; abundance: -; CDR3nt: TGTGCCTGGAGCATTTCCGGGACTAGCGGATTGGGCACAGATACGCAGTATTTT; CDR3aa: CAWSISGTSGLGTDTQYF
j_gene: TRBJ2-2; v_gene: TRBV7-6; d_gene: TRBD2; abundance: -; CDR3nt: TGTGCCAGCAGCTTAAGCGGGGTGAACACCGGGGAGCTGTTTTTT; CDR3aa: CASSLSGVNTGELFF
j_gene: TRBJ1-6; v_gene: TRBV28; d_gene: TRBD1; abundance: few; CDR3nt: TGTGCCAGCAGACGCCGGACAGGGGGGGTAGGTTCACCCCTCCACTTT; CDR3aa: CASRRRTGGVGSPLHF
j_gene: TRBJ2-7; v_gene: TRBV2; d_gene: -; abundance: -; CDR3nt: TGTGCCAGCAGTGAGGGGCTAGCAACCTACGAGCAGTACTTC; CDR3aa: CASSEGLATYEQYF
j_gene: TRBJ2-1; v_gene: TRBV5-4; d_gene: TRBD2; abundance: -; CDR3nt: TGTGCCAGCAGCTTGGATCCGGGAGGGGAGCAGTTCTTC; CDR3aa: CASSLDPGGEQFF
j_gene: TRBJ1-5; v_gene: TRBV5-6; d_gene: -; abundance: -; CDR3nt: TGTGCCAGCAGCTTGCACGGACTCAATCAGCCCCAGCATTTT; CDR3aa: CASSLHGLNQPQHF